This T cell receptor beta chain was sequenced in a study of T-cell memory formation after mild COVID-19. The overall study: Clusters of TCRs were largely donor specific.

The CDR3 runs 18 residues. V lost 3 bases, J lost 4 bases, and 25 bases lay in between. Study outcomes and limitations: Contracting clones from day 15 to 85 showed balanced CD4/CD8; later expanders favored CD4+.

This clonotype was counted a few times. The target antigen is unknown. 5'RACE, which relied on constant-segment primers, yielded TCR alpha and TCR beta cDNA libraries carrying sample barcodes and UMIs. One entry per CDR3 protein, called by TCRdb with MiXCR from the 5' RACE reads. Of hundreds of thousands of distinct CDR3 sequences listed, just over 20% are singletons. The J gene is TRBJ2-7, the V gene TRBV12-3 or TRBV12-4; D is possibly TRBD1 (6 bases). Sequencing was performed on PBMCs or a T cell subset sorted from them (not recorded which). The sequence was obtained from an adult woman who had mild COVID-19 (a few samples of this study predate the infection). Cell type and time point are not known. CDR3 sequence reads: CASSLSGRKGPDSYEQYF. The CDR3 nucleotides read TGTGCCAGCAGTTTGTCCGGTAGGAAGGGACCGGACAGTTACGAGCAGTACTTC.